This T cell receptor beta chain was sequenced for a study of cytotoxic CD8 clonotypes in ibrutinib-treated CLL. General study points: Ibrutinib response saw clonality rise, and progression saw it return toward baseline. Baseline clonality exceeded age-matched healthy donors and tracked circulating CD8+ T-cell counts.

In the case of this clone: Its antigen is undetermined.

Sequencing was designed to attain a depth spanning 1 in 200,000 to 1 in 1 million T cells. The repertoire was sequenced with immunoSEQ multiplex PCR; TCRdb's copy has only in-frame clones and lacks some. The table lists approximately 300,000 clones, more than 65% of them singletons, with roughly 6.3% in the top ten. Germline CDR1 and CDR2: KGHSH and LQKENI. The V end lost 3 bases, the J end lost 0 bases, and 11 bases lay between the germline ends. The CDR3 sequence is 16 residues long. This receptor was identified in a human donor with chronic lymphocytic leukemia. The sequencing used PBMCs, collected before ibrutinib treatment. V is TRBV18 and J is TRBJ1-4; a weak D match, TRBD1 (5 bases). The CDR3 reads CASSPRQLATNEKLFF. The CDR3 nucleotides read TGTGCCAGCTCACCCCGACAGCTTGCAACTAATGAAAAACTGTTTTTT.